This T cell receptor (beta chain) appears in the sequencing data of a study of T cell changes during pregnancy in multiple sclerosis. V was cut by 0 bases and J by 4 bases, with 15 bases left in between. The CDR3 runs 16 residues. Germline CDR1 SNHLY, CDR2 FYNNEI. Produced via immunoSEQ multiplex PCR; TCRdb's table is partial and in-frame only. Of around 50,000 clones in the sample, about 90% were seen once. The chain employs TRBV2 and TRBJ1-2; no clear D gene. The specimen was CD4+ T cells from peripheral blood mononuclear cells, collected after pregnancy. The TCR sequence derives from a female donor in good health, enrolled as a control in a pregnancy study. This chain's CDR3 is CASSEALRRAPYGYTF. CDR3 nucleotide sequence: TGTGCCAGCAGTGAAGCGCTTCGGAGGGCCCCCTATGGCTACACCTTC. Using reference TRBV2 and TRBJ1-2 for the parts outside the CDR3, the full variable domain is EPEVTQTPSHQVTQMGQEVILRCVPISNHLYFYWYRQILGQKVEFLVSFYNNEISEKSEIFDDQFSVERPDGSNFTLKIRSTKLEDSAMYFCASSEALRRAPYGYTFGSGTRLTVV.